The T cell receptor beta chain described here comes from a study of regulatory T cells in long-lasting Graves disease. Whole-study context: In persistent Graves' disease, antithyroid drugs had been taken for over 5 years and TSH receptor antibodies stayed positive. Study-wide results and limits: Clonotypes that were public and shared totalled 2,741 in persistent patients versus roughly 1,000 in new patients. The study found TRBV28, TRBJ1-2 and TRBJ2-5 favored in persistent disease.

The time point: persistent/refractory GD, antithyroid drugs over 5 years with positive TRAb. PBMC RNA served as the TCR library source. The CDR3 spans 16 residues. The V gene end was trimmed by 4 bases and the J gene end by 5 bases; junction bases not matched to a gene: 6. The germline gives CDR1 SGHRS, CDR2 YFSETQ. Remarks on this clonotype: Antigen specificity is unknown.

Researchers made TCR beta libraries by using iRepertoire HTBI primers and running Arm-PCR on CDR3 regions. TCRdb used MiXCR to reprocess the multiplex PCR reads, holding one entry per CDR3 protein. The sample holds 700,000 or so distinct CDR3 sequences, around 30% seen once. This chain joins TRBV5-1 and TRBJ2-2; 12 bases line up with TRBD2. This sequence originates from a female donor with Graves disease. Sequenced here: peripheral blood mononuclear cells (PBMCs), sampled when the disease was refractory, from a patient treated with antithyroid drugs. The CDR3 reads CASSSTSGRRTGELFF. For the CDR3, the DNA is TGCGCCAGCAGCAGCACTAGCGGGAGGAGGACCGGGGAGCTGTTTTTT.